The source of this TCR beta chain is a study of blood T cell repertoires in COVID-19. Some clones are missing from TCRdb's copy, which holds only in-frame ones; the method was immunoSEQ multiplex PCR. The data contain some 490,000 clones, more than 85% of them singletons. Clinical histories supplied by participants themselves formed the basis of cohort assignment. V gave up 3 bases and J gave up 4 bases, with 17 bases separating them. Germline V lookup: CDR1 SGHRS, CDR2 YFSETQ. The CDR3 spans 15 residues. The chain joins TRBV5-1 to TRBJ2-7; possibly TRBD1 for D (7 bases). Sequenced sample: PBMCs or T cells enriched from blood (not recorded which). This sequence originates from a woman aged 55-75 years who had recovered from COVID-19. This CDR3 reads CASSSWAGQPYEQYF. The CDR3 DNA follows: TGCGCCAGCAGCTCATGGGCGGGACAGCCTTACGAGCAGTACTTC.